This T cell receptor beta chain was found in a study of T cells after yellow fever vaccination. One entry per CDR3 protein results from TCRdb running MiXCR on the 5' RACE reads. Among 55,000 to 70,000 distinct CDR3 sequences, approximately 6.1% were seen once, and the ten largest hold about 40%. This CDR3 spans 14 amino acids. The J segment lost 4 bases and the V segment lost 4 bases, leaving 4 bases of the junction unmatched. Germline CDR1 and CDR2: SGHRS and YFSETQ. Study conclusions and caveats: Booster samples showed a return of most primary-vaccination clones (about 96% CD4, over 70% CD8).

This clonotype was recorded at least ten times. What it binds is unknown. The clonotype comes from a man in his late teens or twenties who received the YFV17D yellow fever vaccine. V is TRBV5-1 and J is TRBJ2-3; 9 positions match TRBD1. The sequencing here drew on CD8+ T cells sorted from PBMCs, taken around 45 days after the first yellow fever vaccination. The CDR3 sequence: CASSPRDRADTQYF. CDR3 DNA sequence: TGCGCCAGCAGCCCGAGGGACAGGGCAGATACGCAGTATTTT.